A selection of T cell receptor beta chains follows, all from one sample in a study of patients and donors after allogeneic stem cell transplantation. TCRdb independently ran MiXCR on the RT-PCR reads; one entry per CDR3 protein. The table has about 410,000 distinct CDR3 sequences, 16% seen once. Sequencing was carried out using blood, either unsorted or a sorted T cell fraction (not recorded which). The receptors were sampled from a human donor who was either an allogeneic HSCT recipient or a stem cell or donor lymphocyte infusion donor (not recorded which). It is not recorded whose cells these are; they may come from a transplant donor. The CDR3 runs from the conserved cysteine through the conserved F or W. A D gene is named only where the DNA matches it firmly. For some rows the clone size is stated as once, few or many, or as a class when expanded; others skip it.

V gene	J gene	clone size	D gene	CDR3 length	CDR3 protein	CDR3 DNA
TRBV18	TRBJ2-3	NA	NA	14	CASGGGPTPDTQYF	TGTGCCAGCGGAGGAGGTCCGACGCCAGATACGCAGTATTTT
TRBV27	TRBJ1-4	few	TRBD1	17	CASSSIPPGQGDEKLFF	TGTGCCAGCAGTTCGATCCCTCCGGGACAGGGTGATGAAAAACTGTTTTTT
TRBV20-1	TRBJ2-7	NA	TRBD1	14	CSAGLKGQIYEQYF	TGCAGTGCTGGACTGAAGGGACAGATCTACGAGCAGTACTTC
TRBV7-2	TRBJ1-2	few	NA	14	CASSLAQALYGYTF	TGTGCCAGCAGCTTAGCCCAGGCTCTCTATGGCTACACCTTC
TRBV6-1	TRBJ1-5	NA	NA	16	CASSPTVRGQTQPQHF	TGTGCCAGCAGTCCGACGGTCCGGGGGCAGACTCAGCCCCAGCATTTT
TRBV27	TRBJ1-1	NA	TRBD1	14	CASGDRGLNTEASF	TGTGCCAGTGGGGACAGGGGCTTGAACACTGAAGCTTCCTTT
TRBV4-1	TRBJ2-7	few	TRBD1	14	CASSRQGATYEQYF	TGCGCCAGCAGCCGACAGGGGGCAACCTACGAGCAGTACTTC
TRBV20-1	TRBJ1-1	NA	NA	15	CSARDSRPLNTEAFF	TGCAGTGCTAGAGATTCCCGACCTCTGAACACTGAAGCTTTCTTT
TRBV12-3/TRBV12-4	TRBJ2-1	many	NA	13	CASSFVVVNEQFF	TGTGCCAGCAGTTTTGTGGTAGTAAATGAGCAGTTCTTC
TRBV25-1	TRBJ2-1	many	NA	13	CASTRRGRGEQFF	TGTGCCAGCACGCGCAGGGGACGAGGTGAGCAGTTCTTC
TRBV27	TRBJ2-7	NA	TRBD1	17	CASSSRTGQGSSYEQYF	TGTGCCAGCAGTTCCCGAACCGGACAGGGAAGCTCCTACGAGCAGTACTTC
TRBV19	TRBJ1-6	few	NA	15	CASSDRWGANSPLHF	TGTGCCAGTAGCGACCGTTGGGGGGCAAATTCACCCCTCCACTTT
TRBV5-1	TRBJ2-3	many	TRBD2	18	CASCSGLAGGPDTDTQYF	TGCGCCAGCTGCTCGGGACTAGCGGGGGGGCCCGACACAGATACGCAGTATTTT
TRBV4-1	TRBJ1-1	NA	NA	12	CASSHEDHEAFF	TGCGCCAGCAGCCATGAGGATCATGAAGCTTTCTTT
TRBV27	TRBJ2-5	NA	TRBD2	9	CARPGLQYF	TGTGCCAGGCCGGGACTACAGTACTTC
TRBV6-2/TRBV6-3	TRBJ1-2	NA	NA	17	CASSPDSLTRGHYGYTF	TGTGCCAGCAGTCCGGACAGTCTTACGCGGGGCCACTATGGCTACACCTTC
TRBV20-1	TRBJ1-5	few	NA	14	CSADSRGLGQPQHF	TGCAGTGCAGATAGCAGGGGTTTGGGACAGCCCCAGCATTTT
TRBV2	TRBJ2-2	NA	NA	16	CASSPTSTGRVGELFF	TGTGCCAGCAGCCCGACGAGTACAGGGAGGGTCGGGGAGCTGTTTTTT
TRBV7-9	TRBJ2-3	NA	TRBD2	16	CASSLKAGGFTDTQYF	TGTGCCAGCAGCTTAAAAGCGGGGGGCTTCACAGATACGCAGTATTTT
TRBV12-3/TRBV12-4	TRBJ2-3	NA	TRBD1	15	CASSLKGTGVHTQYF	TGTGCCAGCAGTTTAAAAGGGACAGGGGTGCATACGCAGTATTTT
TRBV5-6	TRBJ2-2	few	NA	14	CASSFNINTGELFF	TGTGCCAGCAGCTTCAACATTAACACCGGGGAGCTGTTTTTT
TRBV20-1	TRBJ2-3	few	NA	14	CSARLVVYTDTQYF	TGCAGTGCTAGACTTGTCGTATACACAGATACGCAGTATTTT
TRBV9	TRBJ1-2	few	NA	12	CASSVGQRGYTF	TGTGCCAGCAGCGTAGGTCAGCGAGGCTACACCTTC
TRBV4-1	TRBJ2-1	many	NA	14	CASSQPLVRNEQFF	TGCGCCAGCAGCCAACCCTTGGTTCGCAATGAGCAGTTCTTC
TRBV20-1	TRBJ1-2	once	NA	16	CSARGEGRLANYGYTF	TGCAGTGCTAGAGGGGAAGGCAGACTAGCTAACTATGGCTACACCTTC
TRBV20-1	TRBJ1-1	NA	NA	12	CSARVPKTGAFF	TGCAGTGCTAGAGTTCCTAAGACAGGAGCTTTCTTT
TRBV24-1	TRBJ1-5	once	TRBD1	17	CATSGDRGTGGNQPQHF	TGTGCCACCAGTGGGGACAGGGGTACAGGGGGCAATCAGCCCCAGCATTTT
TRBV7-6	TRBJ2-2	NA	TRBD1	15	CASSLVGQGVGELFF	TGTGCCAGCAGCTTAGTCGGACAGGGGGTCGGGGAGCTGTTTTTT
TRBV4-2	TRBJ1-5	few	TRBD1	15	CASSQEDRADQPQHF	TGTGCCAGCAGCCAAGAGGACAGGGCGGACCAGCCCCAGCATTTT
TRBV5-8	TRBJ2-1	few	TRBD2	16	CASSLEWLAGANEQFF	TGTGCCAGCAGCTTGGAATGGCTAGCGGGGGCCAATGAGCAGTTCTTC
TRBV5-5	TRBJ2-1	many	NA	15	CASSLGGTDVNEQFF	TGTGCCAGCAGCCTGGGTGGGACGGATGTTAATGAGCAGTTCTTC
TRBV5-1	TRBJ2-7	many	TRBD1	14	CASSLEDRDYEQYF	TGCGCCAGCAGCTTGGAGGACAGGGACTACGAGCAGTACTTC
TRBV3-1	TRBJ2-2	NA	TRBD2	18	CASSHKSGLAGFARELFF	TGTGCCAGCAGCCATAAGTCGGGACTAGCGGGATTTGCGCGGGAGCTGTTTTTT
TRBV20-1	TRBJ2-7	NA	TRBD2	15	CSARRGLAGEGEQYF	TGCAGTGCTAGGCGAGGACTAGCGGGAGAGGGAGAGCAGTACTTC